This T cell receptor (beta chain) originates from a study of blood T cell repertoires in COVID-19. Study-level background: The origin of the acute and convalescent COVID-19 samples was the United States, Italy and Spain. Sample material is recorded as cDNA or gDNA derived from T cells, B-cell-depleted T cells, or PBMCs.

Seattle patient enrollment occurred during active infection, with longitudinal follow-up thereafter. Method: immunoSEQ multiplex PCR; TCRdb's copy keeps in-frame clones and lacks some. The sample shows 190,000 or so clones, 94% of them seen only once. The V gene's germline CDR1 is SGHAT and CDR2 FQNNGV. This CDR3 is 18 amino acids long. With 0 bases clipped from V and 0 bases from J, the junction kept 6 bases outside the gene matches. J is TRBJ2-2 and V is TRBV11-2; TRBD1 matches 8 bases. The specimen was peripheral blood. This TCR came from a man younger than 40 with COVID-19, enrolled during active disease. The CDR3 spells CASSLEGRTGSNTGELFF. The CDR3, as DNA: TGTGCCAGCAGCTTAGAGGGGCGGACAGGGTCGAACACCGGGGAGCTGTTTTTT.